The rows below give T cell receptor beta chains drawn from one sample of a study of T cell changes during pregnancy in multiple sclerosis. This table comes from immunoSEQ multiplex PCR, and its TCRdb copy is limited to in-frame clones, with some not included. The repertoire holds approximately 99,000 clones, roughly 92% seen once, with roughly 0.99% in the top ten. This specimen consisted of peripheral blood, obtained after pregnancy. These receptors were taken from a female donor with multiple sclerosis, enrolled in a pregnancy study. The CDR3 runs from the conserved cysteine through the conserved F or W. Fields, in order: clone size, J gene, V gene, D gene, CDR3 protein, CDR3 DNA. D genes are given only for firm matches. The size entry is marked missing in some rows and otherwise reads once, few, many or a size class.

clone size: -
J gene: TRBJ2-1
V gene: TRBV20-1
D gene: -
CDR3 protein: CSTFFTNEQFF
CDR3 DNA: TGCAGTACTTTCTTTACCAATGAGCAGTTCTTC

clone size: -
J gene: TRBJ1-5
V gene: TRBV28
D gene: -
CDR3 protein: CASTRSGKGTQPQHF
CDR3 DNA: TGTGCCAGCACTAGGTCCGGGAAGGGGACACAGCCCCAGCATTTT

clone size: once
J gene: TRBJ2-4
V gene: TRBV30
D gene: TRBD1
CDR3 protein: CAWSVGTGLVKNIQYF
CDR3 DNA: TGTGCCTGGAGTGTAGGGACAGGGTTGGTTAAAAACATTCAGTACTTC

clone size: -
J gene: TRBJ2-1
V gene: TRBV11-2
D gene: -
CDR3 protein: CASRITGFNNEQFF
CDR3 DNA: TGTGCCAGCAGGATTACAGGGTTCAACAATGAGCAGTTCTTC

clone size: -
J gene: TRBJ1-1
V gene: TRBV5-4
D gene: -
CDR3 protein: CASSSGVGTEAFF
CDR3 DNA: TGTGCCAGCAGCTCGGGGGTGGGGACTGAAGCTTTCTTT

clone size: -
J gene: TRBJ2-1
V gene: TRBV19
D gene: TRBD2
CDR3 protein: CAARTSGSLKSYNEQFF
CDR3 DNA: TGTGCCGCCCGGACTAGCGGGAGCTTAAAGTCCTACAATGAGCAGTTCTTC

clone size: -
J gene: TRBJ2-1
V gene: TRBV10-1
D gene: TRBD2
CDR3 protein: CASSSGGSVYEQFF
CDR3 DNA: TGCGCCAGCAGTTCCGGCGGGAGTGTCTATGAGCAGTTCTTC

clone size: -
J gene: TRBJ2-5
V gene: TRBV19
D gene: TRBD1
CDR3 protein: CASSTLRDRGRETQYF
CDR3 DNA: TGTGCCAGTAGTACCCTCCGGGACAGGGGGCGAGAGACCCAGTACTTC

clone size: once
J gene: TRBJ2-7
V gene: TRBV5-1
D gene: TRBD2
CDR3 protein: CASSPGTSGRDEQYF
CDR3 DNA: TGCGCCAGCAGCCCCGGGACTAGCGGGAGAGACGAGCAGTACTTC

clone size: -
J gene: TRBJ1-5
V gene: TRBV30
D gene: -
CDR3 protein: CAWSVGGGPNQPQHF
CDR3 DNA: TGTGCCTGGAGTGTAGGGGGTGGCCCCAATCAGCCCCAGCATTTT

clone size: -
J gene: TRBJ1-1
V gene: TRBV19
D gene: TRBD1
CDR3 protein: CASSIDDRVMNTEAFF
CDR3 DNA: TGTGCCAGTAGTATAGATGACAGGGTTATGAACACTGAAGCTTTCTTT

clone size: few
J gene: TRBJ2-7
V gene: TRBV19
D gene: TRBD2
CDR3 protein: CASSIGLAGTYEQYF
CDR3 DNA: TGTGCCAGTAGTATTGGACTAGCGGGGACCTACGAGCAGTACTTC

clone size: -
J gene: TRBJ2-7
V gene: TRBV7-2
D gene: TRBD1
CDR3 protein: CASSSLQGASFYEQYF
CDR3 DNA: TGTGCCAGCAGCTCTCTCCAGGGGGCGAGCTTCTACGAGCAGTACTTC

clone size: -
J gene: TRBJ1-1
V gene: TRBV2
D gene: -
CDR3 protein: CASTYTINTEAFF
CDR3 DNA: TGTGCCAGCACTTACACGATAAACACTGAAGCTTTCTTT

clone size: -
J gene: TRBJ2-7
V gene: TRBV29-1
D gene: -
CDR3 protein: CSVEVTGSYEQYF
CDR3 DNA: TGCAGCGTTGAGGTCACGGGGTCCTACGAGCAGTACTTC

clone size: -
J gene: TRBJ2-1
V gene: TRBV29-1
D gene: TRBD2
CDR3 protein: CSGKRFSGTSTNEQFF
CDR3 DNA: TGCAGCGGGAAAAGATTCTCCGGGACTAGCACCAATGAGCAGTTCTTC

clone size: -
J gene: TRBJ1-2
V gene: TRBV6-1
D gene: -
CDR3 protein: CASSQRGSRYGYTF
CDR3 DNA: TGTGCCAGCAGTCAAAGGGGGAGTAGGTATGGCTACACCTTC

clone size: -
J gene: TRBJ2-1
V gene: TRBV11-2
D gene: -
CDR3 protein: CASSPYNEQFF
CDR3 DNA: TGTGCCAGCAGCCCGTACAATGAGCAGTTCTTC

clone size: -
J gene: TRBJ2-1
V gene: TRBV7-9
D gene: TRBD2
CDR3 protein: CASSLPTSGSAHEQFF
CDR3 DNA: TGTGCCAGCAGCTTGCCGACTAGCGGGAGTGCACATGAGCAGTTCTTC

clone size: -
J gene: TRBJ2-3
V gene: TRBV28
D gene: -
CDR3 protein: CASSLPDTQYF
CDR3 DNA: TGTGCCAGCAGTTTACCGGATACGCAGTATTTT

clone size: -
J gene: TRBJ2-7
V gene: TRBV7-8
D gene: -
CDR3 protein: CASSLAQRPYEQYF
CDR3 DNA: TGTGCCAGCAGCTTAGCCCAGCGACCTTACGAGCAGTACTTC

clone size: -
J gene: TRBJ1-5
V gene: TRBV2
D gene: TRBD1
CDR3 protein: CASKVDRVGNQPQHF
CDR3 DNA: TGTGCCAGCAAAGTAGACAGGGTTGGCAATCAGCCCCAGCATTTT

clone size: -
J gene: TRBJ2-3
V gene: TRBV7-9
D gene: -
CDR3 protein: CASSSQLDTQYF
CDR3 DNA: TGTGCCAGCAGCTCCCAATTAGATACGCAGTATTTT

clone size: -
J gene: TRBJ1-2
V gene: TRBV5-5
D gene: -
CDR3 protein: CASSSGTRAGYGYTF
CDR3 DNA: TGTGCCAGCAGCTCCGGGACAAGGGCTGGGTATGGCTACACCTTC

clone size: -
J gene: TRBJ2-7
V gene: TRBV7-2
D gene: TRBD1
CDR3 protein: CASSFWGQGASYEQYF
CDR3 DNA: TGTGCCAGCAGCTTCTGGGGACAGGGGGCCTCCTACGAGCAGTACTTC

clone size: -
J gene: TRBJ2-7
V gene: TRBV5-1
D gene: TRBD1
CDR3 protein: CASSLNPDRGREQYF
CDR3 DNA: TGCGCCAGCAGCTTGAATCCGGACAGGGGACGCGAGCAGTACTTC

clone size: -
J gene: TRBJ1-1
V gene: TRBV19
D gene: TRBD1
CDR3 protein: CASRDRRTEAFF
CDR3 DNA: TGTGCCAGTAGGGACAGGCGCACTGAAGCTTTCTTT

clone size: -
J gene: TRBJ2-3
V gene: TRBV5-4
D gene: TRBD2
CDR3 protein: CASSPSGRGDTDTQYF
CDR3 DNA: TGTGCCAGCAGCCCAAGCGGGAGGGGGGATACAGATACGCAGTATTTT

clone size: -
J gene: TRBJ2-3
V gene: TRBV6-1
D gene: -
CDR3 protein: CASRYTDTQYF
CDR3 DNA: TGTGCCAGCAGATACACAGATACGCAGTATTTT

clone size: -
J gene: TRBJ1-2
V gene: TRBV27
D gene: -
CDR3 protein: CASSSSAAGWVYGYTF
CDR3 DNA: TGTGCCAGCAGTTCGTCCGCTGCGGGGTGGGTCTATGGCTACACCTTC

clone size: -
J gene: TRBJ2-1
V gene: TRBV10-1
D gene: -
CDR3 protein: CASSARERNYNEQFF
CDR3 DNA: TGCGCCAGCAGTGCGAGGGAACGAAATTACAATGAGCAGTTCTTC

clone size: -
J gene: TRBJ2-7
V gene: TRBV28
D gene: -
CDR3 protein: CASSFSFYEQYF
CDR3 DNA: TGTGCCAGCAGTTTCTCCTTTTACGAGCAGTACTTC

clone size: -
J gene: TRBJ2-7
V gene: TRBV2
D gene: TRBD1
CDR3 protein: CASRPGMTGGFYEQYF
CDR3 DNA: TGTGCCAGCAGACCTGGAATGACAGGGGGGTTTTACGAGCAGTACTTC

clone size: once
J gene: TRBJ1-3
V gene: TRBV30
D gene: -
CDR3 protein: CAWGLGSSGNTIYF
CDR3 DNA: TGTGCCTGGGGGTTGGGGAGCTCTGGAAACACCATATATTTT

clone size: -
J gene: TRBJ1-5
V gene: TRBV5-1
D gene: -
CDR3 protein: CASSPTGLSNQPQHF
CDR3 DNA: TGCGCCAGCAGCCCGACAGGCCTTAGCAATCAGCCCCAGCATTTT

clone size: -
J gene: TRBJ2-2
V gene: TRBV10-1
D gene: TRBD2
CDR3 protein: CASTDSGSAGTGELFF
CDR3 DNA: TGCGCCAGCACCGATAGCGGGAGTGCCGGAACCGGGGAGCTGTTTTTT

clone size: -
J gene: TRBJ1-2
V gene: TRBV28
D gene: TRBD1
CDR3 protein: CASTRGLGGYTF
CDR3 DNA: TGTGCCAGTACCAGGGGGCTGGGGGGCTACACCTTC

clone size: -
J gene: TRBJ2-7
V gene: TRBV9
D gene: TRBD1
CDR3 protein: CASSGTGLDEQYF
CDR3 DNA: TGTGCCAGCAGCGGGACAGGGCTGGACGAGCAGTACTTC

clone size: -
J gene: TRBJ2-1
V gene: TRBV29-1
D gene: TRBD2
CDR3 protein: CSVVAGNYNEQFF
CDR3 DNA: TGCAGCGTTGTAGCGGGCAATTACAATGAGCAGTTCTTC

clone size: -
J gene: TRBJ1-4
V gene: TRBV15
D gene: -
CDR3 protein: CATSWLGGVAEKLFF
CDR3 DNA: TGTGCCACCAGCTGGTTGGGTGGAGTCGCGGAAAAACTGTTTTTT

clone size: -
J gene: TRBJ2-1
V gene: TRBV29-1
D gene: TRBD2
CDR3 protein: CSPHQGPLKPGLAEHKQFF
CDR3 DNA: TGCAGCCCCCACCAGGGACCGCTAAAGCCGGGACTAGCTGAGCACAAGCAGTTCTTC

clone size: once
J gene: TRBJ2-1
V gene: TRBV5-6
D gene: -
CDR3 protein: CASSSGLNRNEQFF
CDR3 DNA: TGTGCCAGCAGCTCCGGTTTAAACAGGAATGAGCAGTTCTTC

clone size: -
J gene: TRBJ1-1
V gene: TRBV2
D gene: TRBD1
CDR3 protein: CASQAATQGARNTEAFF
CDR3 DNA: TGTGCCAGCCAGGCCGCCACGCAGGGGGCCAGGAACACTGAAGCTTTCTTT

clone size: -
J gene: TRBJ2-1
V gene: TRBV28
D gene: -
CDR3 protein: CASSFGRAYNEQFF
CDR3 DNA: TGTGCCAGCAGTTTTGGCAGGGCCTACAATGAGCAGTTCTTC

clone size: -
J gene: TRBJ2-7
V gene: TRBV27
D gene: -
CDR3 protein: CASSPNSGQTYEQYF
CDR3 DNA: TGTGCCAGCAGTCCTAATAGCGGCCAGACCTACGAGCAGTACTTC

clone size: -
J gene: TRBJ1-2
V gene: TRBV21-1
D gene: -
CDR3 protein: CASSPQTGRSSYGYTF
CDR3 DNA: TGTGCCAGCAGCCCCCAAACAGGGCGATCCAGCTATGGCTACACCTTC

clone size: -
J gene: TRBJ2-3
V gene: TRBV4-1
D gene: TRBD2
CDR3 protein: CASSQDRTSGRDTQYF
CDR3 DNA: TGCGCCAGCAGCCAAGATAGGACTAGCGGGAGGGATACGCAGTATTTT

clone size: -
J gene: TRBJ2-1
V gene: TRBV2
D gene: TRBD1
CDR3 protein: CASRAITGVTYNEQFF
CDR3 DNA: TGTGCCAGCAGGGCCATAACAGGGGTTACCTACAATGAGCAGTTCTTC

clone size: -
J gene: TRBJ2-1
V gene: TRBV5-1
D gene: TRBD2
CDR3 protein: CASSPGTSGYNEQFF
CDR3 DNA: TGCGCCAGCAGCCCCGGGACTAGCGGCTACAATGAGCAGTTCTTC

clone size: once
J gene: TRBJ2-7
V gene: TRBV14
D gene: TRBD2
CDR3 protein: CASSQGGSYEQYF
CDR3 DNA: TGTGCCAGCAGCCAGGGCGGGAGCTACGAGCAGTACTTC

clone size: -
J gene: TRBJ2-2
V gene: TRBV4-3
D gene: TRBD1
CDR3 protein: CASSQVLGQGNTGELFF
CDR3 DNA: TGCGCCAGCAGCCAAGTATTGGGACAGGGGAACACCGGGGAGCTGTTTTTT

clone size: -
J gene: TRBJ2-1
V gene: TRBV5-6
D gene: TRBD2
CDR3 protein: CASSLYTSGTDNEQFF
CDR3 DNA: TGTGCCAGCAGCCTGTACACTAGCGGGACCGACAATGAGCAGTTCTTC

clone size: -
J gene: TRBJ2-3
V gene: TRBV5-1
D gene: TRBD2
CDR3 protein: CASSRTSGRTDTQYF
CDR3 DNA: TGCGCCAGCAGTAGGACTAGCGGGAGGACAGATACGCAGTATTTT

clone size: -
J gene: TRBJ2-5
V gene: TRBV15
D gene: TRBD2
CDR3 protein: CATSNSGTETQYF
CDR3 DNA: TGTGCCACCAGCAATAGCGGGACAGAGACCCAGTACTTC

clone size: -
J gene: TRBJ2-1
V gene: TRBV19
D gene: TRBD2
CDR3 protein: CASSMMAGLAGEEQFF
CDR3 DNA: TGTGCCAGTAGTATGATGGCGGGACTAGCGGGAGAAGAGCAGTTCTTC

clone size: -
J gene: TRBJ2-7
V gene: TRBV10-3
D gene: TRBD1
CDR3 protein: CAISSGQGRTYEQYF
CDR3 DNA: TGTGCCATCAGTTCGGGACAGGGGAGGACCTACGAGCAGTACTTC

clone size: -
J gene: TRBJ2-7
V gene: TRBV6-5
D gene: TRBD1
CDR3 protein: CASSNGGQGYEQYF
CDR3 DNA: TGTGCCAGCAGTAATGGGGGACAGGGGTACGAGCAGTACTTC

clone size: once
J gene: TRBJ2-1
V gene: TRBV6-5
D gene: TRBD2
CDR3 protein: CASSYSGLAGSNEQFF
CDR3 DNA: TGTGCCAGCAGTTACTCGGGACTAGCGGGAAGCAATGAGCAGTTCTTC

clone size: once
J gene: TRBJ1-1
V gene: TRBV6-1
D gene: -
CDR3 protein: CASNGINEAFF
CDR3 DNA: TGTGCCAGCAACGGTATTAATGAAGCTTTCTTT

clone size: -
J gene: TRBJ2-1
V gene: TRBV7-6
D gene: -
CDR3 protein: CASSLDQAAYNEQFF
CDR3 DNA: TGTGCCAGCAGCTTAGATCAGGCTGCTTACAATGAGCAGTTCTTC